This T cell receptor (beta chain) was profiled in a study of blood T cell repertoires in COVID-19. Looking at the study overall: Whether acute or convalescent, the COVID-19 samples came from the United States, Italy and Spain.

In the source study's methods: Reference gene primer amplification gave nucleated cell count estimates. Data came from immunoSEQ multiplex PCR; TCRdb stores just in-frame clones and leaves some out. V and J calls and clone size are copied from that table; D and trimming were computed from the DNA. The repertoire holds around 150,000 clones, with over 80% as singletons. Deletions cut 3 bases from V and 8 bases from J, with 25 bases between. The CDR3 loop spans 17 amino acids. From germline, CDR1 is MGHRA and CDR2 YSYEKL. All enrollees were about 18 to 90 years old and from fewer than 30 US areas. Two negative PCRs, clearance, or symptom resolution were required of recovered Cohort 3 donors.

Specimen: PBMCs or T cells enriched from blood (not recorded which). The clonotype was recovered from an older woman who had recovered from COVID-19. The rearrangement links TRBV4-1 to TRBJ1-1, with no clear D. CDR3 loop: CASSQSKFGLSRSEAFF. Written as DNA, the CDR3 is TGCGCCAGCAGCCAGAGCAAATTCGGACTGAGTCGATCCGAAGCTTTCTTT.